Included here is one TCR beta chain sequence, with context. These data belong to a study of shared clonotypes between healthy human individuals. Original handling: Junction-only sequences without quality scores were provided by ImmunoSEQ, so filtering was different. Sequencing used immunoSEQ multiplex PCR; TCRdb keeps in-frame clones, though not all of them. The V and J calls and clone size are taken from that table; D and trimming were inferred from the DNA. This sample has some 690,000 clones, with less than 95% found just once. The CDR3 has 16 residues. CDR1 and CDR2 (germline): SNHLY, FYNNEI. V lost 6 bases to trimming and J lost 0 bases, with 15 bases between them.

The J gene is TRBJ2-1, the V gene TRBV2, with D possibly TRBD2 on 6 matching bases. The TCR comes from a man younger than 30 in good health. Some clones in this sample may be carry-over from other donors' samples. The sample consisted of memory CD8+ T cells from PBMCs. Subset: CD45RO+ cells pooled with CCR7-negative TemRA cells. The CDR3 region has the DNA TGTGCCAGCAGATATAGCGGTGCGGTCTCCTACAATGAGCAGTTCTTC. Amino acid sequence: CASRYSGAVSYNEQFF.